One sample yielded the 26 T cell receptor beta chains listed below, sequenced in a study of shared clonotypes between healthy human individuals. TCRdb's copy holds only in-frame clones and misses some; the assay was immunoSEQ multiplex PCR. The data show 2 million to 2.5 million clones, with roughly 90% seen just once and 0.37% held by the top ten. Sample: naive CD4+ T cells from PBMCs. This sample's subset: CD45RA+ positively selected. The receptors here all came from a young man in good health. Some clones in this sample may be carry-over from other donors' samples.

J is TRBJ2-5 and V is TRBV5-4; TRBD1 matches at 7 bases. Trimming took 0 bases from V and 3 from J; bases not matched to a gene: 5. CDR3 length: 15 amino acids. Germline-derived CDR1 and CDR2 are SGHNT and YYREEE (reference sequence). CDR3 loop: CASSLGGQSKETQYF. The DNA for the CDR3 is TGTGCCAGCAGCTTGGGGGGACAGTCAAAAGAGACCCAGTACTTC.

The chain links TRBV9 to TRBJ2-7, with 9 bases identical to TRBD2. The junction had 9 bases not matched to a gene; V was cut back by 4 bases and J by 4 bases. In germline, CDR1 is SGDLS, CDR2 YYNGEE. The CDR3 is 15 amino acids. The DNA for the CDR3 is TGTGCCAGCAGCCCCCACTGGCGGGAGGGGTACGAGCAGTACTTC. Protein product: CASSPHWREGYEQYF.

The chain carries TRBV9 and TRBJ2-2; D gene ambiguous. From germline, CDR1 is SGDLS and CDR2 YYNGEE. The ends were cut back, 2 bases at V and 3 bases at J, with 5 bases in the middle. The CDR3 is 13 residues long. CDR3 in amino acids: CASSVRYTGELFF. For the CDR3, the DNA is TGTGCCAGCAGCGTTCGTTACACCGGGGAGCTGTTTTTT.

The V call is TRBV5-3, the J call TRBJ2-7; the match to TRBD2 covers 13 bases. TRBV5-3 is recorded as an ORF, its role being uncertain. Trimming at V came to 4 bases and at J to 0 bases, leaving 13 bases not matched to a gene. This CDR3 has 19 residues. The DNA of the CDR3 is TGTGCCAGAAGCCGACCTAGACTAGCGGGAGGTGCAGCCTCCTACGAGCAGTACTTC. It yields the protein CARSRPRLAGGAASYEQYF.

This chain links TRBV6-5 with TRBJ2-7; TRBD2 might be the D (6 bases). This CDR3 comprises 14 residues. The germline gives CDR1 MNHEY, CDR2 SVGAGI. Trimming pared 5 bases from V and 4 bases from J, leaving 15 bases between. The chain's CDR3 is CASSPAGPRYEQYF. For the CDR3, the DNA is TGTGCCAGCAGTCCCGCGGGACCGCGATACGAGCAGTACTTC.

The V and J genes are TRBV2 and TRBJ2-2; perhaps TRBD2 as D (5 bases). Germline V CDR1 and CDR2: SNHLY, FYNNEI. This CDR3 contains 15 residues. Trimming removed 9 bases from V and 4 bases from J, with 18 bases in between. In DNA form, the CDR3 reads TGTGCCAGTAAAGCAGAGTTGGGGAGCACCGGGGAGCTGTTTTTT. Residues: CASKAELGSTGELFF.

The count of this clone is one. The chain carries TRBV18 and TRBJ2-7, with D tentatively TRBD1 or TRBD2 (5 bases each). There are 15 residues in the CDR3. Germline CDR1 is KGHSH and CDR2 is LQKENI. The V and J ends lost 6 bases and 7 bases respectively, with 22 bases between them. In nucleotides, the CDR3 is TGTGCCAGCTCCCTAGGGGCAGGACCCCGGGGTGAGCAGTACTTC. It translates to CASSLGAGPRGEQYF. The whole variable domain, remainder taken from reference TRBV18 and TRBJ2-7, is NAGVMQNPRHLVRRRGQEARLRCSPMKGHSHVYWYRQLPEEGLKFMVYLQKENIIDESGMPKERFSAEFPKEGPSILRIQQVVRGDSAAYFCASSLGAGPRGEQYFGPGTRLTVT.

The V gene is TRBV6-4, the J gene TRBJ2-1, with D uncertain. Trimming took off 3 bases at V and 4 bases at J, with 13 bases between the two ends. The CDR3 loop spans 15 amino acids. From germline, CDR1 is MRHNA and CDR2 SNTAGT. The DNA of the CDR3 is TGTGCCAGCAGTGATGTCAGGAACGGGTACAATGAGCAGTTCTTC. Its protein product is CASSDVRNGYNEQFF.

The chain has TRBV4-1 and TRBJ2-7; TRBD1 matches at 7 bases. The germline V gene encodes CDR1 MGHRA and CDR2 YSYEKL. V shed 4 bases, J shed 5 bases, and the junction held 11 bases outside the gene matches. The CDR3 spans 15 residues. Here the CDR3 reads CASSLTDREANEQYF. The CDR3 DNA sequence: TGCGCCAGCAGCCTCACAGACAGGGAAGCAAACGAGCAGTACTTC.

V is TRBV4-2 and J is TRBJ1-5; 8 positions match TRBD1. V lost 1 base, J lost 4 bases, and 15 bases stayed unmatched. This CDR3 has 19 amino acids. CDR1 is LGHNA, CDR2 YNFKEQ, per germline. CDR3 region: CASSQVFTPGTGFNQPQHF. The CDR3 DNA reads TGTGCCAGCAGCCAAGTCTTTACACCCGGGACAGGCTTTAATCAGCCCCAGCATTTT.

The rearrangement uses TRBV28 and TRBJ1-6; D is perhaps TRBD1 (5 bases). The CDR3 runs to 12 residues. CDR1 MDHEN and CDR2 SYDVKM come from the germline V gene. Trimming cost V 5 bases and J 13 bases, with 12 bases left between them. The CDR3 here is CASSIHRFPLHF. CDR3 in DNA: TGTGCCAGCAGTATCCACAGGTTCCCCCTCCACTTT.

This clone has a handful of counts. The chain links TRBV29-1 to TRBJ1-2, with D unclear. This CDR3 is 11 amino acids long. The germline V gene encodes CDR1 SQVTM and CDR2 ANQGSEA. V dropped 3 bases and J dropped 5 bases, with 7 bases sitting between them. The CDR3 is CSVEGEYGYTF. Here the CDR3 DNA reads TGCAGCGTTGAGGGAGAATATGGCTACACCTTC.

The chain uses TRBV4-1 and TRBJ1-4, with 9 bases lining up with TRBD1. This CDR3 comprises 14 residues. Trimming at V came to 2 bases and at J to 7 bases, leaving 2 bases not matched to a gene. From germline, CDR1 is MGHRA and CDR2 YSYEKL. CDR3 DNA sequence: TGCGCCAGCAGCCAAATGGGACAGGGTGAAAAACTGTTTTTT. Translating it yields CASSQMGQGEKLFF.

The CDR3 DNA is TGTGCCACCAATACGCCGGGACAGGGGAATGAAAAACTGTTTTTT. Encoded protein: CATNTPGQGNEKLFF. The V and J genes are TRBV19 and TRBJ1-4, with TRBD1 identical over 10 bases. Trimming cost V 10 bases and J 5 bases; bases outside gene matches: 10. The CDR3 is 15 amino acids. From germline, CDR1 is LNHDA and CDR2 SQIVND (reference sequence).

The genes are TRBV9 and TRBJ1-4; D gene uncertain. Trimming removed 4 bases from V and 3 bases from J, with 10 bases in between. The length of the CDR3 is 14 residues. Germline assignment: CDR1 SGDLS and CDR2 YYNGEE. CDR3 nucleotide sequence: TGTGCCAGCAGCCCACAGTGGGCTAATGAAAAACTGTTTTTT. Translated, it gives CASSPQWANEKLFF. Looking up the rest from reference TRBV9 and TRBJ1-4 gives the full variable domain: DSGVTQTPKHLITATGQRVTLRCSPRSGDLSVYWYQQSLDQGLQFLIQYYNGEERAKGNILERFSAQQFPDLHSELNLSSLELGDSALYFCASSPQWANEKLFFGSGTQLSVL.

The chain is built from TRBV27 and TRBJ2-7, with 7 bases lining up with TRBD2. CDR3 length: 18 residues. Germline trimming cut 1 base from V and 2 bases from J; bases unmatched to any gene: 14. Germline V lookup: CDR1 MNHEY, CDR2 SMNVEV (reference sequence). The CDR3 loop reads CASSLFPATPRGAYEQYF. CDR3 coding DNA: TGTGCCAGCAGTTTATTCCCTGCTACTCCCCGGGGGGCCTACGAGCAGTACTTC.

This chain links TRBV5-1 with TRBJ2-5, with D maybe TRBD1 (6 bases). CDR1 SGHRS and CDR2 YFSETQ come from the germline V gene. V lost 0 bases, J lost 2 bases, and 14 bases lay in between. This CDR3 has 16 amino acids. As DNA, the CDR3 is TGCGCCAGCAGCTTGGCCGTGGGGGCCAGACAAGAGACCCAGTACTTC. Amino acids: CASSLAVGARQETQYF.

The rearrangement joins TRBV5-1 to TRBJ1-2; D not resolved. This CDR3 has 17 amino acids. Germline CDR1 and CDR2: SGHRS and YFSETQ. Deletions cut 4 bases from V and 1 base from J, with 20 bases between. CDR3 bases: TGCGCCAGCAGCCCGGGAGTTGATAGTCACTATAACTATGGCTACACCTTC. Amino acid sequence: CASSPGVDSHYNYGYTF. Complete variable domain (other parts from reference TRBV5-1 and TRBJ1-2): KAGVTQTPRYLIKTRGQQVTLSCSPISGHRSVSWYQQTPGQGLQFLFEYFSETQRNKGNFPGRFSGRQFSNSRSEMNVSTLELGDSALYLCASSPGVDSHYNYGYTFGSGTRLTVV.

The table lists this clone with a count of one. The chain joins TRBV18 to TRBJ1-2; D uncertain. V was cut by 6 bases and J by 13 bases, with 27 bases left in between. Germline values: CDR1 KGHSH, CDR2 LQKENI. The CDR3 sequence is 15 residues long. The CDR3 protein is CASSRPVSTGRSPTF. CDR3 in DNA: TGTGCCAGCTCGCGACCAGTATCGACGGGAAGGTCGCCCACCTTC.

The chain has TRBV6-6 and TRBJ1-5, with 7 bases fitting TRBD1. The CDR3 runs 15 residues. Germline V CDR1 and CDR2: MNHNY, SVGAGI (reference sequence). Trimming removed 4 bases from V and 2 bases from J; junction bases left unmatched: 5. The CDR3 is CASSFYRGGNQPQHF. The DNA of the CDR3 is TGTGCCAGCAGTTTCTACAGGGGAGGCAATCAGCCCCAGCATTTT.

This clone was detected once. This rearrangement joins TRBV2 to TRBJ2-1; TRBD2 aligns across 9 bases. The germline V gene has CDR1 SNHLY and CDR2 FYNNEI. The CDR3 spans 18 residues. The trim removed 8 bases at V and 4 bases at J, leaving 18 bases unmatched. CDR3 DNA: TGTGCCAGCCTCTTGCTCCGGGCTAGCGGGACTGTATACAATGAGCAGTTCTTC. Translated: CASLLLRASGTVYNEQFF.

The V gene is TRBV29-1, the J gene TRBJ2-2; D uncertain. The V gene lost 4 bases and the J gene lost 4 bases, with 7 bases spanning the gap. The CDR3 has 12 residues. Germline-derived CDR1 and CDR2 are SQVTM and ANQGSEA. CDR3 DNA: TGCAGCGTTGCCCCCCTCACCGGGGAGCTGTTTTTT. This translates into CSVAPLTGELFF.

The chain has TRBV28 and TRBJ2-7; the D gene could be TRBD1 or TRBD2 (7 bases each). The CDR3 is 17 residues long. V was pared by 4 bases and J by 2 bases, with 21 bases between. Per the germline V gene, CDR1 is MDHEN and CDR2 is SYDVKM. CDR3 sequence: CASSSTGTAGWTYEQYF. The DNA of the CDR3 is TGTGCCAGCAGTTCGACCGGGACAGCGGGATGGACCTACGAGCAGTACTTC.

As DNA, the CDR3 is TGTGCCAGCAGCCAAGATAAGGGGCGGGAAGCTAATGAAAAACTGTTTTTT. This codes for CASSQDKGREANEKLFF. This rearrangement joins TRBV4-2 to TRBJ1-4; a possible D gene is TRBD1 (5 bases). Trimming removed 0 bases at V and 3 bases at J, with 14 bases between. In germline, CDR1 is LGHNA, CDR2 YNFKEQ. This CDR3 is built from 17 residues.

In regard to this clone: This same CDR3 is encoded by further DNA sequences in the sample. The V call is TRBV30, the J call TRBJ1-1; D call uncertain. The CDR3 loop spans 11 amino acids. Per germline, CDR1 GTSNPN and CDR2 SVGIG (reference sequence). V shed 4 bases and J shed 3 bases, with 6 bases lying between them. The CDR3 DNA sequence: TGTGCCTGGACCGGGGACACTGAAGCTTTCTTT. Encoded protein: CAWTGDTEAFF.

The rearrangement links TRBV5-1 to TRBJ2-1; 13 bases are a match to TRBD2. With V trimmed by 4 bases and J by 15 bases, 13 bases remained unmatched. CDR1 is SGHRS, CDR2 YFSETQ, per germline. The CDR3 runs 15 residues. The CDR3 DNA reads TGCGCCAGCAGCCCGGGACTAGCGGGACCCCACAGCGGGTTCTTC. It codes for CASSPGLAGPHSGFF.